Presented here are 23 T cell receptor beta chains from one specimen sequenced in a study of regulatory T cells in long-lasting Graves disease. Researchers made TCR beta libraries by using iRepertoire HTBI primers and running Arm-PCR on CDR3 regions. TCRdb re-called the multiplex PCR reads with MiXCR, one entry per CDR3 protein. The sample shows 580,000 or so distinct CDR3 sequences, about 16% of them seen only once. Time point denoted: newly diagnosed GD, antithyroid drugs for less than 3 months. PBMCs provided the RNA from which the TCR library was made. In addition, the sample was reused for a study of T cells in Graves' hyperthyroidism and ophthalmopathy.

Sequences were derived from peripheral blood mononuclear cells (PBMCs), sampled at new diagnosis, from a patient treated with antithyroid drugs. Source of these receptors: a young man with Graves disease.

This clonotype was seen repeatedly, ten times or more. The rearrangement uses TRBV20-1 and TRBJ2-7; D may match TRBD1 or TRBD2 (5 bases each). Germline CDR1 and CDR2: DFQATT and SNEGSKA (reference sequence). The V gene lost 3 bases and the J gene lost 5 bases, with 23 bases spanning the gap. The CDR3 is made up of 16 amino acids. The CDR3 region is CSASLRDGRIKDEQYF. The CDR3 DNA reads TGCAGTGCTAGTCTCCGGGACGGACGCATTAAGGACGAGCAGTACTTC.

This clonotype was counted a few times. The DNA of the CDR3 is TGTGCCAGCAGCGTAAAGATAGCGGGAGCGCCGAGCTCCTACAATGAGCAGTTCTTC. Translated, it gives CASSVKIAGAPSSYNEQFF. The gene calls are TRBV9 and TRBJ2-1, with 9 positions matching TRBD2. Germline CDR1 reads SGDLS; CDR2 reads YYNGEE. CDR3 size: 19 residues. The trim removed 1 base at V and 0 bases at J, leaving 11 bases unmatched.

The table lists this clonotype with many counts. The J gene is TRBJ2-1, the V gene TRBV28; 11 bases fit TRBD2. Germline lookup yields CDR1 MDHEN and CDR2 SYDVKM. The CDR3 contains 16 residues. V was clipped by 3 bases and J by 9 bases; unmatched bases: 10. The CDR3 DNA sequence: TGTGCCAGCAGTTTCCCCTTAGCGGGAGGGCGTCCTGAGCAGTTCTTC. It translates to CASSFPLAGGRPEQFF.

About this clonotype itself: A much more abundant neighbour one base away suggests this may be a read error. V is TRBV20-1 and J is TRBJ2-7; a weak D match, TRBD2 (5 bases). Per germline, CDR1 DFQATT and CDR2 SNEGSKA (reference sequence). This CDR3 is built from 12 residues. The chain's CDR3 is CSTRDLATGQYF. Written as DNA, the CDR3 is TGCAGTACTAGAGATCTAGCAACGGGGCAGTACTTC.

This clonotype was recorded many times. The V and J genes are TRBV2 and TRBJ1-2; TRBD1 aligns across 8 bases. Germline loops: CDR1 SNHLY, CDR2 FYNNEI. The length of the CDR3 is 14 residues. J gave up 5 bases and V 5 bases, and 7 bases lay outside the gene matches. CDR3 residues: CASSSDRGSYGYTF. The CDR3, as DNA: TGTGCCAGCAGTTCCGACAGGGGTAGTTATGGCTACACCTTC.

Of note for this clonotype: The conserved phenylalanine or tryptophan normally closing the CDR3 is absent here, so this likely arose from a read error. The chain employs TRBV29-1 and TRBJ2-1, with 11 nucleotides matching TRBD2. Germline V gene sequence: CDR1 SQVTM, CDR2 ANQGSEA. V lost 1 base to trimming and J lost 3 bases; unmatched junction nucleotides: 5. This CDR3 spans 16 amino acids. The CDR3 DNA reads TGCAGCGTTGAAGGCAGTACTAGCGGGAGCTACAATGAGCAGTTCCTC. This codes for CSVEGSTSGSYNEQFL.

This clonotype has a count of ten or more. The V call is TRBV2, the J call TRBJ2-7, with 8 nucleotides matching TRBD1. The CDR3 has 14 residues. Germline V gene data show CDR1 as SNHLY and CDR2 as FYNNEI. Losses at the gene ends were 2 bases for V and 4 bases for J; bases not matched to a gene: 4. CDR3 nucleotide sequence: TGTGCCAGCAGTGAACAGGGGGCGGTTTACGAGCAGTACTTC. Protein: CASSEQGAVYEQYF.

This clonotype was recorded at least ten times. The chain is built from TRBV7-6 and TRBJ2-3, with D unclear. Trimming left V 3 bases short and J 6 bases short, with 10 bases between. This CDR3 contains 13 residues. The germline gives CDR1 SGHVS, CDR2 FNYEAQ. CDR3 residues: CASSLASEDTQYF. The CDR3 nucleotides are TGTGCCAGCAGCTTGGCCTCGGAGGATACGCAGTATTTT.

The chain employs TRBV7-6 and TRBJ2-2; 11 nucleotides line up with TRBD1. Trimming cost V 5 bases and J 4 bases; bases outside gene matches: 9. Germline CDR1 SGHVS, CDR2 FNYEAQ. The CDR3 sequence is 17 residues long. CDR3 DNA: TGTGCCAGCAGCCAAGGACAGGGGGCATATTTCACCGGGGAGCTGTTTTTT. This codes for CASSQGQGAYFTGELFF.

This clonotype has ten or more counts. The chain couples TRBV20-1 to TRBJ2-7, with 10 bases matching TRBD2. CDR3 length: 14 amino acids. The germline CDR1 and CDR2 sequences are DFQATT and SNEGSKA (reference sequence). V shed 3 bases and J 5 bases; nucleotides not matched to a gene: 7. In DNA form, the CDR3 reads TGCAGTGCTAGCGCTAGCGGGAGTCGTAACGAGCAGTACTTC. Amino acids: CSASASGSRNEQYF.

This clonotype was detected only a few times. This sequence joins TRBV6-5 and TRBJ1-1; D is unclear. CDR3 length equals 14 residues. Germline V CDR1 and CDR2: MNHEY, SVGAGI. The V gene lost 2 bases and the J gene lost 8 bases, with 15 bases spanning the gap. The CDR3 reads CASSYLTGRIEAFF. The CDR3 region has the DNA TGTGCCAGCAGTTACCTTACGGGTCGTATAGAAGCTTTCTTT.

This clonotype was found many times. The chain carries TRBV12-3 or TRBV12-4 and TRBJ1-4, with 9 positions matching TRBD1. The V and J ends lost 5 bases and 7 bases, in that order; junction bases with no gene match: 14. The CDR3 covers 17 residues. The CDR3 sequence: CASSPGTGRQGGEKLFF. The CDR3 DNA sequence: TGTGCCAGCAGTCCCGGGACAGGGAGGCAGGGTGGTGAAAAACTGTTTTTT.

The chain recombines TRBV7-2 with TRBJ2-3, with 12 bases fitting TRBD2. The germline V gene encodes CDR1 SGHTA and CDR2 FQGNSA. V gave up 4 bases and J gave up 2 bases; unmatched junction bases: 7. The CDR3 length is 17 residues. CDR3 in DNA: TGTGCCAGCAGCTCGTTCGGACTAGCGGGACTCACAGATACGCAGTATTTT. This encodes CASSSFGLAGLTDTQYF.

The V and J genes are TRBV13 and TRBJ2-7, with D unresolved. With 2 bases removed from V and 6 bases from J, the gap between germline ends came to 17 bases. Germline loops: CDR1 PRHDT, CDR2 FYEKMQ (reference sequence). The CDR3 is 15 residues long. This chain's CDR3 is CASSLRGGLGIEQYF. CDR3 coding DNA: TGTGCCAGCAGCTTACGCGGTGGTTTAGGAATCGAGCAGTACTTC. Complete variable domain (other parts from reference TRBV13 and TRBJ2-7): AAGVIQSPRHLIKEKRETATLKCYPIPRHDTVYWYQQGPGQDPQFLISFYEKMQSDKGSIPDRFSAQQFSDYHSELNMSSLELGDSALYFCASSLRGGLGIEQYFGPGTRLTVT.

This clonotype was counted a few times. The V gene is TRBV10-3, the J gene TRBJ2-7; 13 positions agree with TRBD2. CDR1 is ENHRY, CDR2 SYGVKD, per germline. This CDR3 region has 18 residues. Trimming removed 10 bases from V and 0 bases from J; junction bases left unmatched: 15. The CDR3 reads CATGKGLAGDPSSYEQYF. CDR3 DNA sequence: TGTGCCACCGGGAAAGGACTAGCGGGAGATCCAAGCTCCTACGAGCAGTACTTC.

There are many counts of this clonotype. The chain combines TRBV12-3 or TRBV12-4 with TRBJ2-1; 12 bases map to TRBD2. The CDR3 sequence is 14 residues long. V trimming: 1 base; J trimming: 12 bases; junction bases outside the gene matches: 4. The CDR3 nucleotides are TGTGCCAGCAGTTTAGGGACTAGCGGGAAAGGGCAGTTCTTC. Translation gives CASSLGTSGKGQFF.

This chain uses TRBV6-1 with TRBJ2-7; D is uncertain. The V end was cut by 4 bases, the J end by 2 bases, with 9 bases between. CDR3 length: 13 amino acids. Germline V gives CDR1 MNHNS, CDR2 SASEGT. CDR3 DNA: TGTGCCAGCAGTGTAGACAATCCCTACGAGCAGTACTTC. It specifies CASSVDNPYEQYF.

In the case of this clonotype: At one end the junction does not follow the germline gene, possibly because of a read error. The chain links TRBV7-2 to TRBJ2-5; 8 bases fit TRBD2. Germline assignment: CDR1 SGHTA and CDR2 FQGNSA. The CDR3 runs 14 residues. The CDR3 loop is CASSGLAGQETQHF. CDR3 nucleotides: TGTGCCAGCAGCGGGCTAGCGGGTCAAGAGACCCAGCACTTC.

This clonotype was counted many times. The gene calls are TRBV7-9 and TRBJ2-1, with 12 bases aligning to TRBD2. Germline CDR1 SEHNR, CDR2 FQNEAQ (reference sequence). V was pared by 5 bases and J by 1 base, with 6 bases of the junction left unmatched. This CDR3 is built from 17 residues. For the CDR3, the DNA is TGTGCCAGCAGCGATCGGACTAGCGGGAAGTCCTACAATGAGCAGTTCTTC. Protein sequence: CASSDRTSGKSYNEQFF.

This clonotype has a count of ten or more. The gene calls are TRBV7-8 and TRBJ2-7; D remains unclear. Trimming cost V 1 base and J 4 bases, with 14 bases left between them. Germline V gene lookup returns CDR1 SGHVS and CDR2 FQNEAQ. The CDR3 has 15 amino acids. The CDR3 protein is CASSLELLTFYEQYF. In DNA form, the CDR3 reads TGTGCCAGCAGCTTAGAACTACTCACATTTTACGAGCAGTACTTC. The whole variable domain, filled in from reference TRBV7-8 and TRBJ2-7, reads GAGVSQSPRYKVAKRGQDVALRCDPISGHVSLFWYQQALGQGPEFLTYFQNEAQLDKSGLPSDRFFAERPEGSVSTLKIQRTQQEDSAVYLCASSLELLTFYEQYFGPGTRLTVT.

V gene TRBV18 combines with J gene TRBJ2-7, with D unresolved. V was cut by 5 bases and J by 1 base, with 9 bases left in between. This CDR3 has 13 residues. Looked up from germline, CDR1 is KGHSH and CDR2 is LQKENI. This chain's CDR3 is CASSSSRSYEQYF. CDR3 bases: TGTGCCAGCTCATCGAGCAGGTCCTACGAGCAGTACTTC.

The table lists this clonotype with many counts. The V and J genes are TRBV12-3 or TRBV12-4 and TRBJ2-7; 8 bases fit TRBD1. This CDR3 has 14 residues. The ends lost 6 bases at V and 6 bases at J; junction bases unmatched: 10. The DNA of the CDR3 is TGTGCCAGCAGCCGCTCGGGACAGGAGGGCGAGCAGTACTTC. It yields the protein CASSRSGQEGEQYF.

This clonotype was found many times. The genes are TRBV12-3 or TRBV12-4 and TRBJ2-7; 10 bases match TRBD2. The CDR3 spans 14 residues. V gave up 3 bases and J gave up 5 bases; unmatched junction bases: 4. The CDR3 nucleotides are TGTGCCAGCAGTTTGGCTAGCGGGAGTAACGAGCAGTACTTC. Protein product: CASSLASGSNEQYF.